This T cell receptor beta chain was found in a study of T cells expressing NK-cell markers. Study at large: Seven donors tested HCMV-seropositive and one tested seronegative among the eight sequenced. Points from the study as a whole: Of the CD8+ T cells in roughly 6 donors, roughly 1.0-7.0% belonged to dominant NKG2C+ clonotypes.

CDR3 length equals 15 residues. Germline V gene data show CDR1 as SGHRS and CDR2 as YFSETQ. In the case of this clonotype: Its antigen is undetermined.

TCRdb re-called the 5' RACE reads and catalogs CDR3 proteins one per entry, DNA excluded. The listing contains hundreds of thousands of distinct CDR3 sequences. The clonotype comes from a man aged 18-70 years in good health. V usage is TRBV5-1 and J usage is TRBJ2-3. Input material: blood T cells: a sorted CD56 or NKG2C T cell subset, CD4+ or CD8+ T cells, or bulk PBMC T cells (not recorded which). The chain's CDR3 is CASQTGVWDTDTQYF.